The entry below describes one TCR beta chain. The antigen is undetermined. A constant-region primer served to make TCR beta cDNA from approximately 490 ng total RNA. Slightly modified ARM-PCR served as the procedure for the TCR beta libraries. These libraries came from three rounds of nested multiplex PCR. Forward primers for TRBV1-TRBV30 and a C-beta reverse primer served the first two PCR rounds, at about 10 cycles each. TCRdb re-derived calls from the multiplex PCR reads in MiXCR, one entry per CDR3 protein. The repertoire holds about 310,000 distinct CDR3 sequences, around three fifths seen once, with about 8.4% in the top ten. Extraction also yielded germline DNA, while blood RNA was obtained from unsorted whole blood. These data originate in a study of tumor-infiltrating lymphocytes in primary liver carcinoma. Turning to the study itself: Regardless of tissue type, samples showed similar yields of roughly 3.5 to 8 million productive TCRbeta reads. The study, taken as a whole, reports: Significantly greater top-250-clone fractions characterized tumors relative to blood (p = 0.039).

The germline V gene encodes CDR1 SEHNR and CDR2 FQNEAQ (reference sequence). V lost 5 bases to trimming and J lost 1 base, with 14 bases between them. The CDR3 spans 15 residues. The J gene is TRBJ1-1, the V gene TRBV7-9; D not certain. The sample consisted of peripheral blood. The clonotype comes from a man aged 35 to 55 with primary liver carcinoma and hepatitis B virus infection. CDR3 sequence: CASSRGSAQNTEAFF. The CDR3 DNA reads TGTGCCAGCAGCCGTGGTAGCGCTCAGAACACTGAAGCTTTCTTT.